What follows are 17 T cell receptor beta chains derived from one specimen sequenced in a study of vaccination effects on CD4 cells after COVID-19. What these receptors recognize is not known. Using viral peptide pools, the ViraFEST assay grew out antigen-specific CD4+ T cells prior to sequencing. Culturing for nine to ten days preceded CD4+ T cell isolation. Vaccinated recipients, who were negative for nucleocapsid antibodies, had no history of SARS-CoV-2 infection. This table comes from immunoSEQ multiplex PCR, and its TCRdb copy is limited to in-frame clones, with some not included. Seen here are about 28,000 clones, 70% to 80% observed once, and the top ten hold around 30%. The material was CD4+ T cells from PBMCs cultured with SARS-CoV-2 spike peptides, obtained before COVID-19 vaccination. These receptors were obtained from a human donor who received a COVID-19 vaccine.

The chain joins TRBV6-1 to TRBJ1-2; possibly TRBD1 for D (6 bases). The CDR3 spans 14 residues. The germline V gene encodes CDR1 MNHNS and CDR2 SASEGT. Trimming removed 0 bases at V and 12 bases at J, with 17 bases between. The CDR3: CASSEALVTGQDTF. The CDR3 DNA follows: TGTGCCAGCAGTGAAGCGCTCGTCACAGGGCAAGACACCTTC.

This chain links TRBV28 with TRBJ1-4; possible D gene TRBD1, 6 bases. V was shortened by 11 bases and J by 8 bases, with 21 bases between the two germline ends. The CDR3 consists of 14 residues. From germline, CDR1 is MDHEN and CDR2 SYDVKM. For the CDR3, the DNA is TGTGCCTCCAGGAGAGGGGGGCTGGGAGAAAAACTGTTTTTT. This codes for CASRRGGLGEKLFF.

V usage is TRBV14 and J usage is TRBJ2-7; D ambiguous. The CDR3 loop spans 17 amino acids. Deletions cut 0 bases from V and 4 bases from J, with 19 bases between. Germline V gene lookup returns CDR1 SGHDN and CDR2 FVKESK. The CDR3 DNA sequence: TGTGCCAGCAGCCAAGATGCAGGCGGTCATCGGGTATACGAGCAGTACTTC. It encodes CASSQDAGGHRVYEQYF.

J is TRBJ2-2 and V is TRBV5-4; 8 bases agree with TRBD1. The J segment lost 1 base and the V segment lost 4 bases, leaving 3 bases of the junction unmatched. Germline CDR1 is SGHNT and CDR2 is YYREEE (reference sequence). The CDR3 loop spans 15 amino acids. The CDR3 region has the DNA TGTGCCAGCAGCACGGACAGGGTGAACACCGGGGAGCTGTTTTTT. Amino acid sequence: CASSTDRVNTGELFF.

This chain connects TRBV7-2 to TRBJ2-7; weak D call: TRBD1 (6 bases). The V end was cut by 5 bases, the J end by 6 bases, with 20 bases between. In germline, CDR1 is SGHTA, CDR2 FQGNSA. This CDR3 spans 15 amino acids. The CDR3 bases are TGTGCCAGCAGCCGCGAGGGGGTAGTTTCTGGCGAGCAGTACTTC. As protein: CASSREGVVSGEQYF. The variable domain in full, with the rest retrieved from reference TRBV7-2 and TRBJ2-7, is GAGVSQSPSNKVTEKGKDVELRCDPISGHTALYWYRQSLGQGLEFLIYFQGNSAPDKSGLPSDRFSAERTGGSVSTLTIQRTQQEDSAVYLCASSREGVVSGEQYFGPGTRLTVT.

In DNA form, the CDR3 reads TGTGCCAGCAGCTTAATCCCCCGGGACAGGGGTTACGAGCAGTACTTC. Protein product: CASSLIPRDRGYEQYF. The V call is TRBV7-9, the J call TRBJ2-7; 10 bases agree with TRBD1. The CDR3 extends over 16 amino acids. The V segment lost 2 bases and the J segment 4 bases; nucleotides outside the gene matches: 8. Germline CDR1 SEHNR, CDR2 FQNEAQ (reference sequence).

V and J are TRBV12-3 or TRBV12-4 and TRBJ2-7; unclear D gene. The CDR3 runs to 13 residues. Trimming removed 2 bases from V and 3 bases from J, with 8 bases in between. The CDR3 loop reads CASSLLSNYEQYF. The CDR3 coding sequence is TGTGCCAGCAGTTTACTGTCGAACTACGAGCAGTACTTC.

This clone was recorded only once. This chain links TRBV5-1 with TRBJ2-3; TRBD2 agrees at 14 bases. The germline CDR1 and CDR2 sequences are SGHRS and YFSETQ. This CDR3 spans 18 amino acids. V lost 5 bases and J lost 1; bases outside the gene matches: 9. The CDR3 loop reads CASRPGTSGSGGTDTQYF. In nucleotides, the CDR3 is TGCGCCAGCAGACCCGGGACTAGCGGGAGTGGGGGCACAGATACGCAGTATTTT.

In its sample, this clone was seen a few times. The same CDR3 can be traced to other DNA sequences in this sample. This chain uses TRBV5-1 with TRBJ2-5, with 11 bases fitting TRBD2. V shed 0 bases, J shed 2 bases, and the junction held 6 bases outside the gene matches. Germline CDR1 reads SGHRS; CDR2 reads YFSETQ. This CDR3 comprises 17 residues. The CDR3 bases are TGCGCCAGCAGCTTGGCCCTAGCGGGGGGCCCGCAAGAGACCCAGTACTTC. Protein product: CASSLALAGGPQETQYF.

The chain couples TRBV28 to TRBJ1-5, with 8 bases identical to TRBD1. This CDR3 has 16 amino acids. Germline assignment: CDR1 MDHEN and CDR2 SYDVKM. Losses at the gene ends were 4 bases for V and 4 bases for J; bases not matched to a gene: 9. CDR3 residues: CASSSPDRVVNQPQHF. The DNA for the CDR3 is TGTGCCAGCAGTTCCCCGGACAGGGTTGTTAATCAGCCCCAGCATTTT.

This rearrangement joins TRBV5-6 to TRBJ2-3, with no clear D. CDR1 and CDR2 from the germline V gene are SGHDT and YYEEEE. V was shortened by 3 bases and J by 0 bases, with 5 bases between the two germline ends. There are 13 residues in the CDR3. DNA of the CDR3: TGTGCCAGCAGCTCCCCCAGCACAGATACGCAGTATTTT. It translates to CASSSPSTDTQYF.

The chain couples TRBV19 to TRBJ2-5; D may be TRBD1 (7 bases). Germline V lookup: CDR1 LNHDA, CDR2 SQIVND (reference sequence). The CDR3 spans 14 residues. V shed 4 bases and J shed 4 bases, with 13 bases lying between them. The DNA of the CDR3 is TGTGCCAGTAGTAGCGCAGGGGGAGGAGAGACCCAGTACTTC. This sequence encodes CASSSAGGGETQYF.

The CDR3 here is CATGGGDPHNEQFF. The CDR3, as DNA: TGTGCCACCGGGGGGGGAGACCCCCACAATGAGCAGTTCTTC. The rearrangement links TRBV28 to TRBJ2-1; the match to TRBD2 covers 8 bases. The length of the CDR3 is 14 residues. Germline CDR1 MDHEN, CDR2 SYDVKM. V trimming: 10 bases; J trimming: 5 bases; junction bases outside the gene matches: 10.

The sample holds a few counts of this clone. The genes are TRBV25-1 and TRBJ1-4; D may be TRBD1 (5 bases). This CDR3 is built from 14 residues. Per the germline V gene, CDR1 is MGHDK and CDR2 is SYGVNS. V dropped 8 bases and J dropped 5 bases, with 15 bases sitting between them. The CDR3 loop reads CASGGRRSNEKLFF. In nucleotides, the CDR3 is TGTGCCAGCGGGGGACGTCGCTCCAATGAAAAACTGTTTTTT.

This chain links TRBV3-1 (or the pseudogene TRBV3-2) with TRBJ1-3, with D maybe TRBD1 (5 bases). This CDR3 spans 16 amino acids. Between the trimmed V and J ends, which lost 4 bases and 1 base, there was a span of 14 bases. Germline V gives CDR1 LGHDT, CDR2 YNNKEL (reference sequence). In DNA, the CDR3 is TGTGCCAGCAGCCTTACAGGAATCAGGTCTGGAAACACCATATATTTT. It yields the protein CASSLTGIRSGNTIYF.

Here the CDR3 reads CASSQDSQLRERHEQYF. CDR3 sequence (DNA): TGTGCCAGCAGCCAAGATTCTCAACTTCGGGAGCGTCACGAGCAGTACTTC. The genes are TRBV3-1 (or the pseudogene TRBV3-2) and TRBJ2-7; D is possibly TRBD2 (6 bases). The CDR3 is made up of 17 amino acids. V was clipped by 0 bases and J by 5 bases, with 20 bases between them. CDR1 is LGHDT and CDR2 is YNNKEL in the germline V gene (reference sequence).

The chain has TRBV9 and TRBJ2-5, with D possibly matching TRBD1 (6 bases). The length of the CDR3 is 16 residues. Deletions cut 2 bases from V and 2 bases from J, with 16 bases between. The V gene's germline CDR1 is SGDLS and CDR2 YYNGEE. The CDR3 DNA is TGTGCCAGCAGCGTTCGGGACACCGGACCTCAAGAGACCCAGTACTTC. Translation: CASSVRDTGPQETQYF.